The source of this T cell receptor beta chain is a study of neurological immune-mediated disorders. Over 160 million TCR-beta sequences from 15-18 subjects were obtained in each sequencing run. MiXCR, run by TCRdb on the 5' RACE reads, gives a single entry per CDR3 protein. The data show roughly 20,000 distinct CDR3 sequences, 7.5% seen once. This clonotype was detected ten times or more. Its antigen is unknown. CDR1 and CDR2 (germline): SGHDT, YYEEEE. The CDR3 consists of 13 residues. V was trimmed by 1 base and J by 3 bases, leaving 6 bases between them. General study results and limits: Because no CDR3 amino acid sequences were shared across subjects by expanded clones, private repertoires were suggested in all groups. Levels of TCR clonal expansion peaked in HTLV-1-associated myelopathy and reached their lowest in multiple sclerosis, under those of healthy controls.

Sorted libraries drew on under 1.3 million CD4+ or CD8+ T cells. This clonotype originated in a woman in her twenties or thirties with HTLV-1-associated myelopathy (HAM/TSP). Sequencing input: CD8+ T cells from blood. The chain combines TRBV5-6 with TRBJ2-3; the D is unclear. CDR3 bases: TGTGCCAGCAGCTTGACAGAAACAGATACGCAGTATTTT. This translates into CASSLTETDTQYF.